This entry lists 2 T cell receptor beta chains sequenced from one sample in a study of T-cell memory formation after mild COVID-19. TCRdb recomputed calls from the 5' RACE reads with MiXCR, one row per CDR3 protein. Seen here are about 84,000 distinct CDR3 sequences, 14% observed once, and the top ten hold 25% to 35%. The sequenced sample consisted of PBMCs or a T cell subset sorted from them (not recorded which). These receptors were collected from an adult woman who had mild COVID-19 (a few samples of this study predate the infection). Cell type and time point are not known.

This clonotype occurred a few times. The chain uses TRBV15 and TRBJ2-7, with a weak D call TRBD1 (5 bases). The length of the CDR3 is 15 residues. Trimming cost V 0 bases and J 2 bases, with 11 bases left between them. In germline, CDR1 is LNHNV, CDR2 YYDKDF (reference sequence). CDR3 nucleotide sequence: TGTGCCACCAGCAGAGAAGGGGCTAGTGCCTACGAGCAGTACTTC. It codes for CATSREGASAYEQYF. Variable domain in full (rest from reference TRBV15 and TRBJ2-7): DAMVIQNPRYQVTQFGKPVTLSCSQTLNHNVMYWYQQKSSQAPKLLFHYYDKDFNNEADTPDNFQSRRPNTSFCFLDIRSPGLGDTAMYLCATSREGASAYEQYFGPGTRLTVT.

The CDR3 loop reads CASSLVQGEYNEQFF. The DNA of the CDR3 is TGTGCCAGCAGCTTAGTACAAGGAGAGTACAATGAGCAGTTCTTC. V usage is TRBV7-7 and J usage is TRBJ2-1; D gene unclear. CDR1 and CDR2 (germline): SSHAT, FNYEAQ (reference sequence). This CDR3 region has 15 residues. Trimming took off 1 base at V and 4 bases at J, with 11 bases between the two ends.